Listed below are T cell receptor beta chains from one sample, sequenced in a study of shared clonotypes between healthy human individuals. The assay was immunoSEQ multiplex PCR, and TCRdb's table has in-frame clones only and misses some. The table lists approximately 460,000 clones, approximately 71% of them singletons. Sequencing was carried out using PBMCs. Receptor source: a woman between 40 and 50 years old in good health. Some clones in this sample may be carry-over from other donors' samples. Both conserved end residues are part of each CDR3. Fields, in order: J gene, clone size, D gene, V gene, CDR3 protein, CDR3 DNA. The D gene is left open where the match is weak. Expanded clones get a size class; other rows say once, few or many, or leave the size out.

>TRBJ2-7|NA|TRBD1|TRBV19
CASSTPGTGVEQYF
TGTGCCAGTAGTACCCCCGGGACAGGGGTCGAGCAGTACTTC
>TRBJ1-4|NA|NA|TRBV28
CASSSHNEKLFF
TGTGCCAGCAGTAGCCATAATGAAAAACTGTTTTTT
>TRBJ2-3|once|NA|TRBV6-4
CASSDSGGKGTDTQYF
TGTGCCAGCAGTGACTCAGGGGGGAAAGGCACAGATACGCAGTATTTT
>TRBJ2-5|once|NA|TRBV30
CAWSVGGFETQYF
TGTGCCTGGAGTGTGGGTGGCTTTGAGACCCAGTACTTC
>TRBJ1-1|NA|NA|TRBV11-2
CASSLGSMNTEAFF
TGTGCCAGCAGCTTAGGATCCATGAACACTGAAGCTTTCTTT
>TRBJ2-2|NA|NA|TRBV28
CASSLLMGAGTGELFF
TGTGCCAGCAGCCTTCTGATGGGGGCGGGCACCGGGGAGCTGTTTTTT
>TRBJ2-2|NA|NA|TRBV28
CASEYANTGELFF
TGTGCCAGCGAATATGCGAACACCGGGGAGCTGTTTTTT
>TRBJ2-1|NA|NA|TRBV4-1
CASSQVPFGNEQFF
TGCGCCAGCAGCCAGGTTCCATTTGGGAATGAGCAGTTCTTC
>TRBJ2-2|NA|TRBD1|TRBV5-1
CASSSGTGTGELFF
TGCGCCAGCAGCTCCGGGACAGGGACCGGGGAGCTGTTTTTT
>TRBJ2-1|NA|TRBD2|TRBV4-2
CASSQDSAGPYNEQFF
TGTGCCAGCAGCCAAGACTCAGCGGGACCCTACAATGAGCAGTTCTTC
>TRBJ2-7|NA|NA|TRBV28
CASTMGGYEQYF
TGTGCCAGCACCATGGGGGGCTACGAGCAGTACTTC
>TRBJ2-1|NA|TRBD2|TRBV28
CASSLGLAVWNEQFF
TGTGCCAGCAGTTTGGGACTAGCGGTCTGGAATGAGCAGTTCTTC
>TRBJ2-2|NA|TRBD1|TRBV7-3
CASSATGGWELFF
TGTGCCAGCAGCGCCACAGGGGGCTGGGAGCTGTTTTTT
>TRBJ1-4|NA|NA|TRBV9
CASSEGRTTNEKLFF
TGTGCCAGCAGCGAGGGGCGCACAACTAATGAAAAACTGTTTTTT
>TRBJ2-7|NA|NA|TRBV27
CASSPFPTSTYEQYF
TGTGCCAGCAGTCCCTTCCCCACTAGCACCTACGAGCAGTACTTC
>TRBJ2-1|NA|NA|TRBV5-4
CASSLGDRNEQFF
TGTGCCAGCAGCTTGGGAGACCGCAATGAGCAGTTCTTC
>TRBJ2-7|once|TRBD1|TRBV4-1
CASSQADRGSYEQYF
TGCGCCAGCAGCCAAGCGGACAGGGGGAGTTACGAGCAGTACTTC
>TRBJ1-3|NA|NA|TRBV7-9
CASSQTPSNAGNTIYF
TGTGCCAGCAGCCAGACCCCCTCTAACGCCGGAAACACCATATATTTT
>TRBJ1-2|few|NA|TRBV5-4
CASSSTGFYGYTF
TGTGCCAGCAGTTCCACAGGGTTCTATGGCTACACCTTC
>TRBJ2-3|NA|NA|TRBV7-2
CASSQRQPTDTQYF
TGTGCCAGCAGCCAGCGACAGCCCACGGATACGCAGTATTTT
>TRBJ1-1|NA|NA|TRBV7-9
CASSLGGRNTEAFF
TGTGCCAGCAGCTTAGGGGGTAGAAACACTGAAGCTTTCTTT
>TRBJ2-7|NA|NA|TRBV20-1
CSVGQGYEQYF
TGCAGTGTTGGGCAGGGCTACGAGCAGTACTTC
>TRBJ2-7|once|TRBD2|TRBV2
CASSEGLLAGGEQYF
TGTGCCAGCAGTGAAGGGTTACTAGCGGGAGGCGAGCAGTACTTC
>TRBJ1-5|NA|NA|TRBV19
CASSIVGTADQPQHF
TGTGCCAGTAGTATCGTTGGGACCGCTGATCAGCCCCAGCATTTT
>TRBJ2-1|NA|TRBD1|TRBV5-1
CASSWSSGQGVGNEQFF
TGCGCCAGCAGCTGGTCGTCGGGACAGGGGGTAGGGAATGAGCAGTTCTTC
>TRBJ2-1|few|NA|TRBV29-1
CSVEDPGRIYNEQFF
TGCAGCGTCGAAGACCCGGGACGGATTTACAATGAGCAGTTCTTC
>TRBJ2-7|NA|TRBD1|TRBV11-1
CASSWGDRSYEQYF
TGTGCCAGCAGCTGGGGGGACAGGTCCTACGAGCAGTACTTC
>TRBJ1-2|NA|NA|TRBV9
CASSVGEGYYGYTF
TGTGCCAGCAGCGTGGGGGAGGGATACTATGGCTACACCTTC
>TRBJ2-3|NA|TRBD2|TRBV6-5
CASSSKREGRIDTQYF
TGTGCCAGCAGTTCAAAGCGGGAGGGTCGGATAGATACGCAGTATTTT
>TRBJ1-5|once|NA|TRBV4-2
CASSQDETGYQPQHF
TGTGCCAGCAGCCAAGATGAAACAGGGTATCAGCCCCAGCATTTT
>TRBJ2-5|NA|NA|TRBV30
CAWSGLQETQYF
TGTGCCTGGTCCGGGTTACAAGAGACCCAGTACTTC
>TRBJ1-5|once|NA|TRBV6-5
CASSYSSTGNQPQHF
TGTGCCAGCAGTTACTCTTCGACGGGGAATCAGCCCCAGCATTTT
>TRBJ2-3|NA|TRBD2|TRBV6-5
CASSYKRGYGTDTQYF
TGTGCCAGCAGTTACAAGCGGGGATACGGCACAGATACGCAGTATTTT
>TRBJ1-2|few|NA|TRBV28
CATGQLTNYGYTF
TGTGCCACCGGACAGCTAACTAACTATGGCTACACCTTC
>TRBJ2-3|NA|NA|TRBV27
CASSPYTGGPQYF
TGTGCCAGCAGCCCATATACCGGGGGACCGCAGTATTTT
>TRBJ1-5|NA|TRBD1|TRBV28
CASSNSGGTRQPQHF
TGTGCCAGCAGTAATTCAGGGGGGACCCGTCAGCCCCAGCATTTT
>TRBJ2-7|few|TRBD2|TRBV10-2
CASSAWTSGRVNEQYF
TGCGCCAGCAGCGCCTGGACTAGCGGGAGGGTAAACGAGCAGTACTTC
>TRBJ2-3|once|NA|TRBV7-2
CASSHGTTDTQYF
TGTGCCAGCAGCCACGGTACCACAGATACGCAGTATTTT
>TRBJ1-5|NA|NA|TRBV6-6
CASKVTTDNGAQHF
TGTGCCAGCAAGGTCACAACCGATAACGGGGCCCAGCATTTT
>TRBJ1-2|NA|NA|TRBV9
CASSPRLSGSFPDYGYTF
TGTGCCAGCAGCCCCAGATTGAGTGGGAGTTTCCCAGACTATGGCTACACCTTC